The T cell receptor beta chain described here comes from a study of blood T cell repertoires in COVID-19. Study overall: Nucleic acid was either cDNA or gDNA, and it came from T cells, B-cell-depleted T cells, or PBMCs.

Germline V gene sequence: CDR1 SEHNR, CDR2 FQNEAQ (reference sequence). The CDR3 spans 16 residues. V was pared by 1 base and J by 5 bases, with 17 bases between. Methods used by the authors: Reference gene primer amplification gave estimated nucleated cell counts. Profiling relied on immunoSEQ multiplex PCR, and the TCRdb table lists in-frame clones only, not all of them. The DNA gave D and trimming, while V, J and clone size come from that table. The table includes some 160,000 clones, around 83% detected once. The receptor's source is a human donor in a cohort sampled during active COVID-19. The gene calls are TRBV7-9 and TRBJ1-1; weak D call: TRBD1 (6 bases). Specimen: peripheral blood. DNA of the CDR3: TGTGCCAGCAGCTTAGTACAGGGTAATACGGGTACTGAAGCTTTCTTT. Protein product: CASSLVQGNTGTEAFF.